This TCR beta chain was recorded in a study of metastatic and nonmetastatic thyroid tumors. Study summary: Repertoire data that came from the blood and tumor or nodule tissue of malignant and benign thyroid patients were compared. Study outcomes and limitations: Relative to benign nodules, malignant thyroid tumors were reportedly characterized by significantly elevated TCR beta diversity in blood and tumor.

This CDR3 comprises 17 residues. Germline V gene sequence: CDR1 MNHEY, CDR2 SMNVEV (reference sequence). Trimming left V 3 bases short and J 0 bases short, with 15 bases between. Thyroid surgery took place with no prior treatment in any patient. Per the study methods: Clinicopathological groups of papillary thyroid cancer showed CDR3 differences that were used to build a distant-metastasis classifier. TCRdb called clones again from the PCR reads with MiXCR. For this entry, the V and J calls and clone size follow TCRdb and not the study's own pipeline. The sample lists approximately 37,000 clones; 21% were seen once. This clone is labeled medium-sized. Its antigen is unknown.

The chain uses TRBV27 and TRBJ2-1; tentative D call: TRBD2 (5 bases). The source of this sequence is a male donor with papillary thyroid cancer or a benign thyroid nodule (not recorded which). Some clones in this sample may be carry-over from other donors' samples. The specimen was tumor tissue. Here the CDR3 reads CASSFGSGLSSYNEQFF. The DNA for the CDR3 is TGTGCCAGCAGTTTTGGGAGCGGATTGAGCTCCTACAATGAGCAGTTCTTC.